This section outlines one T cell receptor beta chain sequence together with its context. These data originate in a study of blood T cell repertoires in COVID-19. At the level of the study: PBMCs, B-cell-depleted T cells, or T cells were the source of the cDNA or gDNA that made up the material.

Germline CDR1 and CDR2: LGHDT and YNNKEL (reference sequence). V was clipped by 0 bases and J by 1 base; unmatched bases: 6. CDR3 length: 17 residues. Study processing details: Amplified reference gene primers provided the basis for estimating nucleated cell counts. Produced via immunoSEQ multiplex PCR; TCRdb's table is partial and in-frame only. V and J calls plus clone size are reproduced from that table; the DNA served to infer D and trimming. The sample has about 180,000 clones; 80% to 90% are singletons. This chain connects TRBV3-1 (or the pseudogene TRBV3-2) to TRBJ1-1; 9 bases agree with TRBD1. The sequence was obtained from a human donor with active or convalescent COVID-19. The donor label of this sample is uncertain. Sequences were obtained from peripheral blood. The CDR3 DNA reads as TGTGCCAGCAGCCAAGATCAGGGGACAGGGAGGAACACTGAAGCTTTCTTT. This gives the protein CASSQDQGTGRNTEAFF.